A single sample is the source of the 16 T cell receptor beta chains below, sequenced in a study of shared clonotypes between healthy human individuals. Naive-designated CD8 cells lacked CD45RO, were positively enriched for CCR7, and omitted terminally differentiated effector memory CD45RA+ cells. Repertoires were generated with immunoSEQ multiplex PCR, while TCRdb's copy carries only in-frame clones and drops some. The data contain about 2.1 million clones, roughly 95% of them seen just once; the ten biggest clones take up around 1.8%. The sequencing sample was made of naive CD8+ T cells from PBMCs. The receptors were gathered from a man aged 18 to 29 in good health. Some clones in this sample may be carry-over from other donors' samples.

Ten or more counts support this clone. The CDR3 sequence: CASSYSTTSGYNEQFF. The CDR3 DNA is TGTGCCAGCAGTTACTCTACGACTAGCGGGTACAATGAGCAGTTCTTC. The gene calls are TRBV6-5 and TRBJ2-1; 10 bases align to TRBD2. The CDR3 totals 16 residues. J lost 4 bases, V lost 0 bases, and 3 bases had no gene match. Germline V gene lookup returns CDR1 MNHEY and CDR2 SVGAGI.

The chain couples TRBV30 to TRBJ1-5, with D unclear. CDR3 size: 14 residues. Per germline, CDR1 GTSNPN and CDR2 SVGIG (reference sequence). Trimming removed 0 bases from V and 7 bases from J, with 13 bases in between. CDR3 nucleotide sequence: TGTGCCTGGAGTGTGGTCCCGGCGGGACAGCCCCAGCATTTT. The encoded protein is CAWSVVPAGQPQHF. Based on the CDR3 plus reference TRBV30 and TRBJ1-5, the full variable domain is SQTIHQWPATLVQPVGSPLSLECTVEGTSNPNLYWYRQAAGRGLQLLFYSVGIGQISSEVPQNLSASRPQDRQFILSSKKLLLSDSGFYLCAWSVVPAGQPQHFGDGTRLSIL.

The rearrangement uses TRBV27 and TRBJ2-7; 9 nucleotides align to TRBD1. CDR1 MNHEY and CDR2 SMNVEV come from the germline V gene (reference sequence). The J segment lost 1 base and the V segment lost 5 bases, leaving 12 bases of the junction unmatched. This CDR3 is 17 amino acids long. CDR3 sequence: CASSILPGQGTSYEQYF. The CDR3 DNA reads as TGTGCCAGCAGTATACTCCCGGGACAGGGTACATCCTACGAGCAGTACTTC.

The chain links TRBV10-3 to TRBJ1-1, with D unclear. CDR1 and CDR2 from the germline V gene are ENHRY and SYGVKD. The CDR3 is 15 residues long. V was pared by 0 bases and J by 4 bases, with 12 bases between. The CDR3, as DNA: TGTGCCATCAGTGAGTCTGGTCTGGTGGCCACTGAAGCTTTCTTT. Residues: CAISESGLVATEAFF.

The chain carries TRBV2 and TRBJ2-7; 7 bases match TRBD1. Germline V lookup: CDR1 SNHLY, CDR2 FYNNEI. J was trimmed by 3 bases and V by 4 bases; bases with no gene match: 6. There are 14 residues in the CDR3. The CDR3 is CASSVTGQYYEQYF. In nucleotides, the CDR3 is TGTGCCAGCAGTGTCACGGGACAGTACTACGAGCAGTACTTC. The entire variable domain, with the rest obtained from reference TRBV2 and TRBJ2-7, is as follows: EPEVTQTPSHQVTQMGQEVILRCVPISNHLYFYWYRQILGQKVEFLVSFYNNEISEKSEIFDDQFSVERPDGSNFTLKIRSTKLEDSAMYFCASSVTGQYYEQYFGPGTRLTVT.

The CDR3 DNA sequence: TGTGCCAGCAGCCAGGGGACAGAGAGCTCCTACAATGAGCAGTTCTTC. Translated, it gives CASSQGTESSYNEQFF. The V and J genes are TRBV11-3 and TRBJ2-1, with 7 bases lining up with TRBD1. The germline gives CDR1 SGHNT, CDR2 YENEEA. The CDR3 contains 16 residues. The J segment lost 0 bases and the V segment lost 5 bases, leaving 7 bases of the junction unmatched.

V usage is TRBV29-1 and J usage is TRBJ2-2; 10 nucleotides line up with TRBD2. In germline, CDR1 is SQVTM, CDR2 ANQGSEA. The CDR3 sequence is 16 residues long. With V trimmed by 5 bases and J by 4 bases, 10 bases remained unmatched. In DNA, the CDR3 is TGCAGCGTTTTGTCTAGCGGGAGTTTTAGCACCGGGGAGCTGTTTTTT. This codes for CSVLSSGSFSTGELFF.

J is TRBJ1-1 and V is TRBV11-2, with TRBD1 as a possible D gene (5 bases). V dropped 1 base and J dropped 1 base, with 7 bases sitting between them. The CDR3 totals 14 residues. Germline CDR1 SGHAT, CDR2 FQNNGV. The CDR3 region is CASSLGGRNTEAFF. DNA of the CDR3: TGTGCCAGCAGCTTAGGGGGCAGGAACACTGAAGCTTTCTTT.

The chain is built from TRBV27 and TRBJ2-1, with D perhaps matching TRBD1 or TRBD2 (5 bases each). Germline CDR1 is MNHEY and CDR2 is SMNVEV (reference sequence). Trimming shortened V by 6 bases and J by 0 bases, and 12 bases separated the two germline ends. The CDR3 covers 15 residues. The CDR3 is CASSSRDHSYNEQFF. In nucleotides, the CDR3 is TGTGCCAGCAGCTCCCGGGACCACTCCTACAATGAGCAGTTCTTC.

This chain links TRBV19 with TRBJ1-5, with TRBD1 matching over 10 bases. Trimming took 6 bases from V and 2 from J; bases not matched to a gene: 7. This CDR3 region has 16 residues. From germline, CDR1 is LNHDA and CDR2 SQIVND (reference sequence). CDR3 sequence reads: CASRDRDRGGNQPQHF. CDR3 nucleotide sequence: TGTGCCAGTAGGGACCGGGACAGGGGTGGCAATCAGCCCCAGCATTTT.

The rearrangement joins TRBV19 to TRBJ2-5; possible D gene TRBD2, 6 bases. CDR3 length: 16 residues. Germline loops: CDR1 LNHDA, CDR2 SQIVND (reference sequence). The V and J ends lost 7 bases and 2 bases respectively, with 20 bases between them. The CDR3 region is CASTGRDFVGQETQYF. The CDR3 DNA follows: TGTGCCAGTACAGGTCGGGACTTCGTGGGTCAAGAGACCCAGTACTTC.

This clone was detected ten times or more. The CDR3 protein is CASRTGTSGRATGGELFF. CDR3 nucleotides: TGTGCCAGCAGAACCGGGACTAGCGGGAGGGCCACGGGCGGGGAGCTGTTTTTT. This chain links TRBV6-7 with TRBJ2-2; 16 nucleotides align to TRBD2. TRBV6-7 is noted as an ORF with a role that remains uncertain. V was pared by 6 bases and J by 7 bases, with 11 bases of the junction left unmatched. The CDR3 is 18 residues long.

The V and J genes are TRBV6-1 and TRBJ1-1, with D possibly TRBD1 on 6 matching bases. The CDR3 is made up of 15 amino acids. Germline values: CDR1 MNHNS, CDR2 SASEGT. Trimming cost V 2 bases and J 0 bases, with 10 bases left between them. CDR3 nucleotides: TGTGCCAGCAGTGAATCGACAGGTATGAACACTGAAGCTTTCTTT. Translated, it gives CASSESTGMNTEAFF.

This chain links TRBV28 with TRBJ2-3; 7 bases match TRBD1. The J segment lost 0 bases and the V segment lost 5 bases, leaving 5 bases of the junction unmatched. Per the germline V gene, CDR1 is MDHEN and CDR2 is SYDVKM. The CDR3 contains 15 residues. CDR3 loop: CASSVRGRSTDTQYF. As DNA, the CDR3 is TGTGCCAGCAGTGTCAGGGGGAGAAGCACAGATACGCAGTATTTT.

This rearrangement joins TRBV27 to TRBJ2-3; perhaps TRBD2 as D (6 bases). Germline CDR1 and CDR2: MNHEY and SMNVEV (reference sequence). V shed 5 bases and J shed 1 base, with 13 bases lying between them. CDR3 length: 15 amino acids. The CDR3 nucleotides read TGTGCCAGCAGTACAACCGGGAGAGGCACAGATACGCAGTATTTT. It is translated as CASSTTGRGTDTQYF.

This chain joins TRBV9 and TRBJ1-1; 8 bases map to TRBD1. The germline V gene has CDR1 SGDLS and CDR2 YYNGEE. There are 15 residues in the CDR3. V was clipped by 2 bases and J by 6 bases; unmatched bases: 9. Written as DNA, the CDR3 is TGTGCCAGCAGCGTGGGGACAGGCCGGGGGTCTGAAGCTTTCTTT. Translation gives CASSVGTGRGSEAFF.